Listed here are 13 T cell receptor beta chains from one sample, sequenced in a study of shared clonotypes between healthy human individuals. Sequencing used immunoSEQ multiplex PCR; TCRdb keeps in-frame clones, though not all of them. The table includes about 2.1 million clones, about 92% detected once. The naive CD8 fraction comprised CD45RO-negative cells positively selected for CCR7 and excluded terminally differentiated effector memory CD45RA+ cells. Specimen: naive CD8+ T cells from PBMCs. These receptors originate from a man aged 18 to 29 in good health. Some clones in this sample may be carry-over from other donors' samples.

Remarks on this clone: The same CDR3 also results from other DNA sequences found in this sample. The J gene is TRBJ2-3, the V gene TRBV29-1, with D uncertain. The CDR3 loop spans 11 amino acids. Looked up from germline, CDR1 is SQVTM and CDR2 is ANQGSEA. V was trimmed by 5 bases and J by 4 bases, leaving 7 bases between them. DNA for the CDR3: TGCAGCGTTCGAGCGCCAGATACGCAGTATTTT. This translates into CSVRAPDTQYF.

The CDR3 bases are TGTGCCAGCAGTTTAGTCAGGGCGGACACTGAAGCTTTCTTT. Translation: CASSLVRADTEAFF. The chain has TRBV27 and TRBJ1-1; D may be TRBD1 (5 bases). This CDR3 comprises 14 residues. V was shortened by 2 bases and J by 3 bases, with 10 bases between the two germline ends. Germline V gene lookup returns CDR1 MNHEY and CDR2 SMNVEV (reference sequence).

The chain employs TRBV9 and TRBJ2-3, with D possibly being TRBD2 (5 bases). The V end lost 2 bases, the J end lost 8 bases, and 9 bases lay between the germline ends. This CDR3 has 12 residues. The germline gives CDR1 SGDLS, CDR2 YYNGEE. DNA for the CDR3: TGTGCCAGCAGCGTCCTGGGGAGTACGCAGTATTTT. Its translation is CASSVLGSTQYF.

Only one count was recorded for this clone. The sample holds other DNA sequences that translate to the same CDR3. The J gene is TRBJ2-1, the V gene TRBV20-1; no firm D call. The CDR3 consists of 11 residues. V lost 5 bases, J lost 4 bases, and 6 bases lay in between. The V gene's germline CDR1 is DFQATT and CDR2 SNEGSKA (reference sequence). For the CDR3, the DNA is TGCAGTGCTCTCTTGTACAATGAGCAGTTCTTC. It specifies CSALLYNEQFF.

This clone was seen only once. V gene TRBV28 combines with J gene TRBJ2-7; 9 bases are a match to TRBD1. Germline V gives CDR1 MDHEN, CDR2 SYDVKM. The CDR3 has 12 amino acids. The junction had 3 bases not matched to a gene; V was cut back by 9 bases and J by 3 bases. The CDR3 DNA sequence: TGTGCCAGTACAGGGGGCAACTACGAGCAGTACTTC. This encodes CASTGGNYEQYF.

The rearrangement links TRBV2 to TRBJ2-5, with 7 bases matching TRBD2. Germline V gives CDR1 SNHLY, CDR2 FYNNEI. V shed 1 base, J shed 4 bases, and the junction held 6 bases outside the gene matches. The CDR3 consists of 15 residues. The CDR3 DNA reads as TGTGCCAGCAGTGAAGGCGCGGGAGTACCAGAGACCCAGTACTTC. Its translation is CASSEGAGVPETQYF. The variable domain in full, with the rest retrieved from reference TRBV2 and TRBJ2-5, is EPEVTQTPSHQVTQMGQEVILRCVPISNHLYFYWYRQILGQKVEFLVSFYNNEISEKSEIFDDQFSVERPDGSNFTLKIRSTKLEDSAMYFCASSEGAGVPETQYFGPGTRLLVL.

The chain has TRBV28 and TRBJ1-3; TRBD1 aligns across 8 bases. The V gene's germline CDR1 is MDHEN and CDR2 SYDVKM. CDR3 length: 16 amino acids. Unmatched junction bases numbered 8, after V lost 3 bases and J lost 4 bases. CDR3 bases: TGTGCCAGCAGTTTCCCTTGGACAGGGAGGGGAAACACCATATATTTT. It is translated as CASSFPWTGRGNTIYF.

This clone appeared a single time. Distinct nucleotide sequences in the sample also encode this CDR3. The V and J genes are TRBV27 and TRBJ2-7; no definite D call. CDR1 and CDR2 (germline): MNHEY, SMNVEV (reference sequence). The CDR3 contains 13 residues. Trimming removed 3 bases at V and 4 bases at J, with 10 bases between. The CDR3 nucleotides read TGTGCCAGCAGTTTGGGTTATAGGTACGAGCAGTACTTC. This translates into CASSLGYRYEQYF.

V usage is TRBV28 and J usage is TRBJ1-2; D is uncertain. The CDR3 length is 14 residues. Germline assignment: CDR1 MDHEN and CDR2 SYDVKM. The V and J ends lost 1 base and 2 bases respectively, with 8 bases between them. CDR3 residues: CASSLYGLNYGYTF. Here the CDR3 DNA reads TGTGCCAGCAGTTTATACGGACTGAACTATGGCTACACCTTC.

V is TRBV7-9 and J is TRBJ2-7; D unresolved. The CDR3 runs 14 residues. V was clipped by 5 bases and J by 0 bases, with 11 bases between them. Germline V lookup: CDR1 SEHNR, CDR2 FQNEAQ (reference sequence). CDR3 nucleotides: TGTGCCAGCAGCCCTGAAAAGGGCTCCTACGAGCAGTACTTC. The encoded protein is CASSPEKGSYEQYF.

This chain joins TRBV27 and TRBJ2-1; D perhaps matches TRBD2 (6 bases). The CDR3 has 15 amino acids. The germline gives CDR1 MNHEY, CDR2 SMNVEV (reference sequence). V lost 6 bases and J 2 bases, leaving 14 bases between the germline ends. CDR3 amino acids: CASRLAVFPYNEQFF. The CDR3 DNA reads TGTGCCAGCAGGTTAGCGGTATTTCCCTACAATGAGCAGTTCTTC.

This clone showed up just once. In DNA, the CDR3 is TGTGCCAGCACTAATCTCGGGCAGGCTAGGGATCAGCCCCAGCATTTT. This sequence encodes CASTNLGQARDQPQHF. V gene TRBV28 combines with J gene TRBJ1-5, with no clear D. The CDR3 is 16 amino acids. V shed 7 bases and J shed 5 bases, with 21 bases lying between them. Germline V gives CDR1 MDHEN, CDR2 SYDVKM.

This sequence joins TRBV11-2 and TRBJ1-1; D remains unclear. Germline CDR1 SGHAT, CDR2 FQNNGV. The CDR3 consists of 16 residues. Trimming took off 1 base at V and 4 bases at J, with 16 bases between the two ends. Written as DNA, the CDR3 is TGTGCCAGCAGCTTAGGGCCCGACATCCCCTTCACTGAAGCTTTCTTT. It yields the protein CASSLGPDIPFTEAFF.